The sequence of this T cell receptor beta chain was determined in a study of beta chain features in type 1 diabetes. The isolated RNA, all of it, was reverse transcribed, so expressed TCRB transcripts were what got sequenced. Mean read depth for naive, central memory and regulatory T cell samples was 3 million to 4.5 million reads. Clones were read by immunoSEQ multiplex PCR, and TCRdb kept only the in-frame ones, dropping some. The table shows over 600,000 clones, with 12% occurring only once. Trimming stripped 3 bases from V and 8 bases from J, with 11 bases between. The CDR3 spans 12 residues. Germline V lookup: CDR1 SGDLS, CDR2 YYNGEE. Study-wide results and caveats: Shortening of TCRB CDR3s, moderate but significant, appeared in all four CD4+ subsets of Type 1 diabetes patients. The cDNA sequencing approach could over-represent high-TCR-expressing cells.

There was one heparinised blood draw per donor, averaging roughly 120 mL. This clone was picked up a small number of times. Its antigen is not known. This TCR derives from a man aged 25 to 40 with type 1 diabetes. Sample: naive CD4+ T cells from blood. V gene TRBV9 combines with J gene TRBJ1-2, with D possibly TRBD1 on 6 matching bases. CDR3 amino acids: CASSGPGDGYTF. For the CDR3, the DNA is TGTGCCAGCAGCGGACCAGGGGACGGCTACACCTTC.